These T cell receptor beta chains were read from a single sample in a study of cytomegalovirus exposure and HLA in healthy donors. Data came from immunoSEQ multiplex PCR; TCRdb stores just in-frame clones and leaves some out. The sample consists of roughly 130,000 clones, 75% to 90% of them appearing once. The sequencing input was PBMCs. These receptors all come from a woman aged 40 to 49 in good health and CMV-seropositive. Each CDR3 is given with its conserved first and last residue. D genes are given only for firm matches. Size is stated for part of the rows, as once, few or many counts, or as a class when the clone is expanded.

size: .; J: TRBJ2-7; V: TRBV7-8; D: TRBD1; DNA: TGTGCCAGCAGACAGACAGGGGGTGGCGAGCAGTACTTC; CDR3: CASRQTGGGEQYF
size: .; J: TRBJ2-7; V: TRBV6-4; D: TRBD2; DNA: TGTGCCAGCAGTGACGGGCGGGGGTCCTACGAGCAGTACTTC; CDR3: CASSDGRGSYEQYF
size: once; J: TRBJ1-1; V: TRBV6-5; D: .; DNA: TGTGCCAGCAGGGCCGGGGAAAGCTCTGAAGCTTTCTTT; CDR3: CASRAGESSEAFF
size: .; J: TRBJ2-7; V: TRBV28; D: .; DNA: TGTGCCAGCAGTTTACCGACTCCGGGGGGCAGGTTTGGCTACGAGCAGTACTTC; CDR3: CASSLPTPGGRFGYEQYF
size: .; J: TRBJ2-7; V: TRBV7-2; D: TRBD2; DNA: TGTGCCAGCAGCGGAGGGACTAGGCGTTCCTACGAGCAGTACTTC; CDR3: CASSGGTRRSYEQYF
size: .; J: TRBJ1-1; V: TRBV11-3; D: TRBD1; DNA: TGTGCCAGCAGCTTGCAGGGGGGTGACACTGAAGCTTTCTTT; CDR3: CASSLQGGDTEAFF
size: .; J: TRBJ1-3; V: TRBV7-6; D: TRBD1; DNA: TGTGCCAGCAGCTTATTGGCGGGGACCGGACAGGGAATTTCTGGAAACACCATATATTTT; CDR3: CASSLLAGTGQGISGNTIYF
size: once; J: TRBJ1-5; V: TRBV4-3; D: .; DNA: TGCGCCAGCAGCCAAGTCCTGGGGGCGGATCAGCCCCAGCATTTT; CDR3: CASSQVLGADQPQHF
size: .; J: TRBJ2-5; V: TRBV6-6; D: .; DNA: TGTGCCAGCAGTTACTACGGGGGAGAGACCCAGTACTTC; CDR3: CASSYYGGETQYF
size: .; J: TRBJ2-6; V: TRBV5-1; D: .; DNA: TGCGCCAGCAGCTTGGAATTAACGGGGTCTGGGGCCAACGTCCTGACTTTC; CDR3: CASSLELTGSGANVLTF
size: .; J: TRBJ2-6; V: TRBV7-2; D: TRBD1; DNA: TGTGCCAGCAGCTTAGGGGGGGACAGGGGAATATATGGGGCCAACGTCCTGACTTTC; CDR3: CASSLGGDRGIYGANVLTF
size: .; J: TRBJ2-7; V: TRBV6-5; D: TRBD2; DNA: TGTGCCAGCAGTTACTCGACTAGCGGGAGATCAGAGCAGTACTTC; CDR3: CASSYSTSGRSEQYF
size: .; J: TRBJ2-2; V: TRBV11-2; D: TRBD2; DNA: TGTGCCAGCAGCTTAGAAAGCGGGAGGGTCCAATCGAACACCGGGGAGCTGTTTTTT; CDR3: CASSLESGRVQSNTGELFF
size: .; J: TRBJ1-2; V: TRBV12-2; D: .; DNA: TGTGCAAGTCGCTTAAGAGTCGGTGATCGACAGGAGGAATTATGCTATGGCTACACCTTC; CDR3: CASRLRVGDRQEELCYGYTF
size: .; J: TRBJ1-1; V: TRBV5-1; D: .; DNA: TGCGCCAGCAGCCCTAGACCGAGTGGGGCTGGGGCCAAAGCTTTCTTT; CDR3: CASSPRPSGAGAKAFF
size: .; J: TRBJ2-1; V: TRBV9; D: .; DNA: TGTGCCAGCAGCGTAGGTGGGCGTTCGGCGGGCTACAATGAGCAGTTCTTC; CDR3: CASSVGGRSAGYNEQFF
size: .; J: TRBJ2-1; V: TRBV27; D: .; DNA: TGTGCCAGCAAGGGTTGGGGGGATGAGCAGTTCTTC; CDR3: CASKGWGDEQFF
size: .; J: TRBJ1-2; V: TRBV30; D: .; DNA: TGTGCCTGGAGTTTCCATGCCCAGCGTGGCTACACCTTC; CDR3: CAWSFHAQRGYTF
size: .; J: TRBJ1-2; V: TRBV28; D: .; DNA: TGTGCCAGCAGTTTTTCGGTTTATGGCTACACCTTC; CDR3: CASSFSVYGYTF
size: .; J: TRBJ2-5; V: TRBV28; D: TRBD1; DNA: TGTGCCAGCAGACCGGGACAGAATCTCCAAGAGACCCAGTACTTC; CDR3: CASRPGQNLQETQYF
size: .; J: TRBJ1-5; V: TRBV6-5; D: TRBD1; DNA: TGTGCCAGTGGACAGGGCAATCAGCCCCAGCATTTT; CDR3: CASGQGNQPQHF
size: once; J: TRBJ2-2; V: TRBV28; D: TRBD2; DNA: TGTGCCAGCAGTGAAACGGGGACTAGCGGGAGAACCGGGGAGCTGCTTTTT; CDR3: CASSETGTSGRTGELLF
size: .; J: TRBJ2-7; V: TRBV7-8; D: TRBD2; DNA: TGTGCCAGCAGCTTCCTGGCTAGCGGGGGGACGTACGAGCAGTACTTC; CDR3: CASSFLASGGTYEQYF
size: .; J: TRBJ2-6; V: TRBV6-1; D: TRBD1; DNA: TGTGCCAGCAGTGAGAGGTCTAGACAGGGGCTTTGGGCTGGGGCCAACGTCCTGACTTTC; CDR3: CASSERSRQGLWAGANVLTF
size: .; J: TRBJ1-2; V: TRBV7-2; D: .; DNA: TGTGCCAGCAGCTTGCTAACGGTGGGCTACACCTTC; CDR3: CASSLLTVGYTF
size: .; J: TRBJ2-4; V: TRBV28; D: .; DNA: TGTGCCAGCAGTTTTCGGCAGGGAAAGAAAAACATTCAGTACTTC; CDR3: CASSFRQGKKNIQYF
size: .; J: TRBJ2-7; V: TRBV9; D: .; DNA: TGTGCCAGCAGCCCCGGGGGAATTCACGAGCAGTACTTC; CDR3: CASSPGGIHEQYF
size: few; J: TRBJ2-2; V: TRBV7-8; D: TRBD2; DNA: TGTGCCAGCAGCTTAGAAGGCGGGAGGGGCACCGGGGAGCTGTTTTTT; CDR3: CASSLEGGRGTGELFF
size: .; J: TRBJ1-5; V: TRBV6-5; D: .; DNA: TGTGCCAGCAGTTCATCCGGCGGGGATGTATACCAGCCCCAGCATTTT; CDR3: CASSSSGGDVYQPQHF
size: .; J: TRBJ1-1; V: TRBV15; D: .; DNA: TGTGCCACCAGCAAGAGTCGGGTCCGTGAAGCTTTCTTT; CDR3: CATSKSRVREAFF
size: .; J: TRBJ1-5; V: TRBV19; D: .; DNA: TGTGCCAGTAGTATAGCCGGGGGAGAGCCTCAGCCCCAGCATTTT; CDR3: CASSIAGGEPQPQHF
size: few; J: TRBJ2-7; V: TRBV28; D: TRBD2; DNA: TGTGCCAGCAGTTTAGCTAGCGGGACAACCTACGAGCAGTACTTC; CDR3: CASSLASGTTYEQYF
size: .; J: TRBJ2-5; V: TRBV7-6; D: .; DNA: TGTGCCAGCAGCTTAGGTGACAGGGAGACCCAGTACTTC; CDR3: CASSLGDRETQYF
size: .; J: TRBJ2-2; V: TRBV11-2; D: .; DNA: TGTGCCAGCAGCTTAGTACTTGTGAACACCGGGGAGCTGTTTTTT; CDR3: CASSLVLVNTGELFF
size: few; J: TRBJ2-1; V: TRBV2; D: .; DNA: TGTGCCAGCAGTGAAGCGGGGGGGCCGGTCGGTGAGCAGTTCTTC; CDR3: CASSEAGGPVGEQFF
size: .; J: TRBJ2-1; V: TRBV7-2; D: TRBD2; DNA: TGTGCCAGCAGCCCTCGAGGGACTAGCCCCTACAATGAGCAGTTCTTC; CDR3: CASSPRGTSPYNEQFF
size: .; J: TRBJ2-5; V: TRBV2; D: TRBD2; DNA: TGTGCCGTCGGGAGGGCGGGGGAAGAGACCCAGTACTTC; CDR3: CAVGRAGEETQYF
size: .; J: TRBJ2-1; V: TRBV15; D: TRBD1; DNA: TGTGCCACCAGCCTGAGGGACAGGGCCTACAATGAGCAGTTCTTC; CDR3: CATSLRDRAYNEQFF
size: few; J: TRBJ1-1; V: TRBV6-5; D: .; DNA: TGTGCCAGCAGCCTTCTACTCTACACTGAAGCTTTCTTT; CDR3: CASSLLLYTEAFF
size: .; J: TRBJ2-7; V: TRBV5-6; D: .; DNA: TGTGCCAGCAGCTTGAGGGGCGCGGGATCTATTTCCTACGAGCAGTACTTC; CDR3: CASSLRGAGSISYEQYF
size: .; J: TRBJ1-5; V: TRBV2; D: .; DNA: TGTGCCAGCAGTGAAAGTCCCCACCTAAATCAGCCCCAGCATTTT; CDR3: CASSESPHLNQPQHF
size: .; J: TRBJ1-5; V: TRBV19; D: TRBD1; DNA: TGTGCCAGTAGTCCAGCCTGGGGGGACAGGGGAGAATCTAGCAATCAGCCCCAGCATTTT; CDR3: CASSPAWGDRGESSNQPQHF
size: .; J: TRBJ1-5; V: TRBV18; D: .; DNA: TGTGCCAGCTCCCCAGACACCAATAGCAATCAGCCCCAGCATTTT; CDR3: CASSPDTNSNQPQHF
size: few; J: TRBJ2-7; V: TRBV15; D: .; DNA: TGTGCCACCAGCAGAGGGGGGGGCAGGGTGGCCTACGAGCAGTACTTC; CDR3: CATSRGGGRVAYEQYF
size: .; J: TRBJ1-1; V: TRBV6-1; D: TRBD1; DNA: TGTGCCAGCAGCTTACAGGGGGCTGGGAACACTGAAGCTTTCTTT; CDR3: CASSLQGAGNTEAFF
size: .; J: TRBJ2-7; V: TRBV5-1; D: TRBD2; DNA: TGCGCCAGCAGCCCACAAGGACAGCGACTAGCGGGAGGAGCGTACGAGCAGTACTTC; CDR3: CASSPQGQRLAGGAYEQYF
size: once; J: TRBJ2-7; V: TRBV5-6; D: .; DNA: TGTGCCAGCAGCTTGGTTACGGTGTCCTCCTACGAGCAGTACTTC; CDR3: CASSLVTVSSYEQYF
size: .; J: TRBJ2-3; V: TRBV2; D: .; DNA: TGTGCCAGCAGACCCGACTTGGGTACGCAGTATTTT; CDR3: CASRPDLGTQYF
size: few; J: TRBJ2-5; V: TRBV7-3; D: TRBD1; DNA: TGTGCCAGCAGCGACAACAGGGGGGAGACCCAGTACTTC; CDR3: CASSDNRGETQYF
size: few; J: TRBJ1-1; V: TRBV9; D: TRBD1; DNA: TGTGCCAGCAGCGTAACAGGGGGCGACACTGAAGCTTTCTTT; CDR3: CASSVTGGDTEAFF
size: .; J: TRBJ2-7; V: TRBV5-1; D: TRBD1; DNA: TGCGCCAGCTCCCTCCGGGGGACAGGTGGATACGAGCAGTACTTC; CDR3: CASSLRGTGGYEQYF
size: .; J: TRBJ1-2; V: TRBV28; D: .; DNA: TGTGCCAGCCAACAGACCTATGGCTACACCTTC; CDR3: CASQQTYGYTF